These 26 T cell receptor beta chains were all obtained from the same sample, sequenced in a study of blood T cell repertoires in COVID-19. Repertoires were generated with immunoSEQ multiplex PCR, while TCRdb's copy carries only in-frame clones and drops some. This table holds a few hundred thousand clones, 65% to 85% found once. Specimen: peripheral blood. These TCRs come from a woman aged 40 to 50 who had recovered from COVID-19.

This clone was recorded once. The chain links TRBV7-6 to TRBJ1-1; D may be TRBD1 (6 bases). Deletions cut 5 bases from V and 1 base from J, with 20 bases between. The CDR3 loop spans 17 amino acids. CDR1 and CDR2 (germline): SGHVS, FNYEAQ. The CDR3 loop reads CASSAKPQGRANTEAFF. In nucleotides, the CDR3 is TGTGCCAGCAGCGCGAAGCCACAGGGTAGGGCGAACACTGAAGCTTTCTTT. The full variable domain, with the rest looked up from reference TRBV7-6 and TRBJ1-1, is GAGVSQSPRYKVTKRGQDVALRCDPISGHVSLYWYRQALGQGPEFLTYFNYEAQQDKSGLPNDRFSAERPEGSISTLTIQRTEQRDSAMYRCASSAKPQGRANTEAFFGQGTRLTVV.

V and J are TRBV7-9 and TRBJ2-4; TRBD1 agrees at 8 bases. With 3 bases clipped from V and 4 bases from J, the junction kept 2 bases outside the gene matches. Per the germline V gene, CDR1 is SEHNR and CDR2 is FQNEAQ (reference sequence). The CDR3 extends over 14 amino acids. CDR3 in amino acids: CASSLDREKNIQYF. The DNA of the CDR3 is TGTGCCAGCAGCTTGGACAGGGAAAAAAACATTCAGTACTTC.

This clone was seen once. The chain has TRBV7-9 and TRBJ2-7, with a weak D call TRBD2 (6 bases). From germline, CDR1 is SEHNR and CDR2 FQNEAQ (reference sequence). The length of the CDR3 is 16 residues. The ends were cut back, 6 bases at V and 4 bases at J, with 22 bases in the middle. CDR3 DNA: TGTGCCAGCAGACCAACTACCGGGACTCACCTTTACGAGCAGTACTTC. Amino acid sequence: CASRPTTGTHLYEQYF.

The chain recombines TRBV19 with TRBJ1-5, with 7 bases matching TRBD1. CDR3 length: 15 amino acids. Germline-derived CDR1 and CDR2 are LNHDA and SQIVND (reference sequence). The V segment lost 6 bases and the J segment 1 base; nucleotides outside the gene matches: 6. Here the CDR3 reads CASRPGTASNQPQHF. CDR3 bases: TGTGCCAGTAGGCCTGGGACAGCCAGCAATCAGCCCCAGCATTTT.

The CDR3 spells CASSLGQALDGYTF. Here the CDR3 DNA reads TGCGCCAGCAGCTTGGGACAGGCCTTGGATGGCTACACCTTC. The chain uses TRBV5-1 and TRBJ1-2; maybe TRBD1 (6 bases). Germline V gene sequence: CDR1 SGHRS, CDR2 YFSETQ. Trimming removed 0 bases at V and 6 bases at J, with 12 bases between. The CDR3 has 14 amino acids.

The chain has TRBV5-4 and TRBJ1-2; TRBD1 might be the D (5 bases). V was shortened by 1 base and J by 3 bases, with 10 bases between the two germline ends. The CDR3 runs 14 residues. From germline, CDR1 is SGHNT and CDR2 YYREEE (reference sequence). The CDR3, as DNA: TGTGCCAGCAGCTTGTCGCGGGGGGACTATGGCTACACCTTC. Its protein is CASSLSRGDYGYTF.

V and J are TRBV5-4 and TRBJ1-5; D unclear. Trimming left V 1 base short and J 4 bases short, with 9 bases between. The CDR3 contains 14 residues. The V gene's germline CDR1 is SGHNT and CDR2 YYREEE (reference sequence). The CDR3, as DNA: TGTGCCAGCAGCTTGCGAGGGTTTAATCAGCCCCAGCATTTT. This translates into CASSLRGFNQPQHF.

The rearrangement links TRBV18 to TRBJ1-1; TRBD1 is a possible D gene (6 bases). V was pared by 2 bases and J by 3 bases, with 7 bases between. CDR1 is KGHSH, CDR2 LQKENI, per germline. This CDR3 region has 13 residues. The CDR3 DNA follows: TGTGCCAGCTCACCAAACAGGGACACTGAAGCTTTCTTT. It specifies CASSPNRDTEAFF. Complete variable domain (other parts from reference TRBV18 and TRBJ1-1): NAGVMQNPRHLVRRRGQEARLRCSPMKGHSHVYWYRQLPEEGLKFMVYLQKENIIDESGMPKERFSAEFPKEGPSILRIQQVVRGDSAAYFCASSPNRDTEAFFGQGTRLTVV.

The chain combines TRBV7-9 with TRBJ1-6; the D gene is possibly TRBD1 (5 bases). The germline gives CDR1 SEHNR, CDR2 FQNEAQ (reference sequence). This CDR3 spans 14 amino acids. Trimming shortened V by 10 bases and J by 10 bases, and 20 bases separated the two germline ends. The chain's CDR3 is CATQGRNLESPLHF. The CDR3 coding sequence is TGTGCCACCCAGGGCCGTAACCTTGAGTCACCCCTCCACTTT.

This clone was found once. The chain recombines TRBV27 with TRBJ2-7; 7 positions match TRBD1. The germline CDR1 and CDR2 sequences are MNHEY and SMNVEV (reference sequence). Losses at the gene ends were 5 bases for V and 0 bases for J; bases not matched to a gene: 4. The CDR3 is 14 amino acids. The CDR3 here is CASSSSGGSYEQYF. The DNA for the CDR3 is TGTGCCAGCAGTAGTTCAGGGGGCTCCTACGAGCAGTACTTC.

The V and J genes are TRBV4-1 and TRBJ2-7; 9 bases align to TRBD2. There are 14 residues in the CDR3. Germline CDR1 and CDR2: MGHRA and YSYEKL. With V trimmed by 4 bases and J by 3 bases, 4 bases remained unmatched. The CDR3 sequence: CASSLREGHYEQYF. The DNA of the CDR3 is TGCGCCAGCAGCCTGCGGGAGGGCCACTACGAGCAGTACTTC.

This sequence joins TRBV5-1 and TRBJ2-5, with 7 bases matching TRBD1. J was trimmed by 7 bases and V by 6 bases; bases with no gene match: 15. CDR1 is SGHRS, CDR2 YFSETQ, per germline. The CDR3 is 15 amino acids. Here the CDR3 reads CASTQGDSLRGTQYF. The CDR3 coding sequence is TGCGCCAGCACCCAGGGGGACAGTCTTAGAGGGACCCAGTACTTC.

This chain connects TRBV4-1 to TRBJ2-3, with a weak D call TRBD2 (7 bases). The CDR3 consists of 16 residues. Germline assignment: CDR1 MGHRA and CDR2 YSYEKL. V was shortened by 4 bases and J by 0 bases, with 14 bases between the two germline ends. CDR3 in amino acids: CASSPGGGASTDTQYF. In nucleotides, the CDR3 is TGCGCCAGCAGCCCAGGAGGGGGGGCTAGCACAGATACGCAGTATTTT.

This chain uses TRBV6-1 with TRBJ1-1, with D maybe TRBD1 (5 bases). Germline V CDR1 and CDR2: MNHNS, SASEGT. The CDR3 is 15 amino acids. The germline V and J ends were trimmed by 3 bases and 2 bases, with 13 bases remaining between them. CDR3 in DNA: TGTGCCAGCAGTGACCCTGGACACGAAAACACTGAAGCTTTCTTT. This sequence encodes CASSDPGHENTEAFF.

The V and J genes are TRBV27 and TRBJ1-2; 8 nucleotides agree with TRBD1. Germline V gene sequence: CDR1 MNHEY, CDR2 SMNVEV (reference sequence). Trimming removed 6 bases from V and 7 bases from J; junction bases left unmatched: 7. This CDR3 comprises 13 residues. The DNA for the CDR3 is TGTGCCAGCAGGTCAACAGGGGGAAGTGGCTACACCTTC. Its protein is CASRSTGGSGYTF.

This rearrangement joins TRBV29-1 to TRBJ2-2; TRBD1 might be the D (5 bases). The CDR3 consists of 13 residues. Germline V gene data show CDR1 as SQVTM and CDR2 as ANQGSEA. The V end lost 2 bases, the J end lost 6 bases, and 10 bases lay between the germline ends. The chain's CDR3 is CSVEKGAPGELFF. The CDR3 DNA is TGCAGCGTTGAAAAAGGGGCCCCCGGGGAGCTGTTTTTT.

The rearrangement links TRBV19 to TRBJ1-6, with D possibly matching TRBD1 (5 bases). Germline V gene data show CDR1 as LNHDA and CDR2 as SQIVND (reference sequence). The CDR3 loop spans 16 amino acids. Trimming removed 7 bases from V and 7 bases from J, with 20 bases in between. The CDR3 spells CASTPGGTGRNSPLHF. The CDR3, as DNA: TGTGCCAGTACCCCGGGGGGTACTGGTAGGAATTCACCCCTCCACTTT.

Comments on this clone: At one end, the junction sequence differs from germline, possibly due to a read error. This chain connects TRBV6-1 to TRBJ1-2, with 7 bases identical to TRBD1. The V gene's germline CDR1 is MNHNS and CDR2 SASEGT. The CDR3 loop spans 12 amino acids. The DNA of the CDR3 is TGTGCCAGCAGTGACCACCGGGACAGTGAAGTCTTC. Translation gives CASSDHRDSEVF.

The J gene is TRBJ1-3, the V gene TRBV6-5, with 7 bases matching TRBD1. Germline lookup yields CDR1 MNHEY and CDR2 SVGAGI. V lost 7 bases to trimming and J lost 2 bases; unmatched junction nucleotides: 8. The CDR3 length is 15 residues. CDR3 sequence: CASTDRVTAGNTIYF. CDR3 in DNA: TGTGCCAGCACCGACAGGGTCACCGCTGGAAACACCATATATTTT.

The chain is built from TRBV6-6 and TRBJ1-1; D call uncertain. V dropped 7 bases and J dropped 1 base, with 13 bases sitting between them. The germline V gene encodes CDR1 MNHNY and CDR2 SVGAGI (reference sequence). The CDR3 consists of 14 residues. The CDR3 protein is CASILRPGNTEAFF. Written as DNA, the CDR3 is TGTGCCAGCATCCTCAGACCGGGGAACACTGAAGCTTTCTTT.

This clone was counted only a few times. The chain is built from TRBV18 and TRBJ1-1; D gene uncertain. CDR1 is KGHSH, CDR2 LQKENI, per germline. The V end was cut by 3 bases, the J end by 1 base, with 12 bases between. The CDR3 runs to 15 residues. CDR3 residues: CASSPLEAGNTEAFF. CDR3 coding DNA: TGTGCCAGCTCACCTTTAGAGGCGGGGAACACTGAAGCTTTCTTT.

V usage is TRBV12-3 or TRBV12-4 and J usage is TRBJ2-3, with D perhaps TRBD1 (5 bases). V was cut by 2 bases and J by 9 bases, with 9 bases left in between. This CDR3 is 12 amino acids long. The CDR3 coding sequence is TGTGCCAGCAGTTTACAGGGTCTGACGCAGTATTTT. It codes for CASSLQGLTQYF.

The CDR3 is CAISEAGGPTTDTQYF. The CDR3, as DNA: TGTGCCATCAGTGAGGCGGGGGGACCAACCACAGATACGCAGTATTTT. V gene TRBV10-3 combines with J gene TRBJ2-3, with 8 bases fitting TRBD2. The CDR3 runs 16 residues. The germline V gene has CDR1 ENHRY and CDR2 SYGVKD. Trimming removed 2 bases from V and 2 bases from J; junction bases left unmatched: 6.

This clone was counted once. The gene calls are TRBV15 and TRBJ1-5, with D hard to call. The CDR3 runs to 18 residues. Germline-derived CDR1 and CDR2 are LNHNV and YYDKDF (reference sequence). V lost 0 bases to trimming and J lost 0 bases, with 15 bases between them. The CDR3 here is CATSRDSGRGDSNQPQHF. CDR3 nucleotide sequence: TGTGCCACCAGCAGAGATAGCGGCCGAGGAGATAGCAATCAGCCCCAGCATTTT.

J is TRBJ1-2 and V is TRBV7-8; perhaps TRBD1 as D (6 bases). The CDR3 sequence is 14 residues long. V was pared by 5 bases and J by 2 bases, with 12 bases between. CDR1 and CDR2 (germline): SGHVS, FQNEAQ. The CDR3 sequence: CASSAGDKNYGYTF. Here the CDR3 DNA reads TGTGCCAGCAGCGCAGGGGACAAAAACTATGGCTACACCTTC.

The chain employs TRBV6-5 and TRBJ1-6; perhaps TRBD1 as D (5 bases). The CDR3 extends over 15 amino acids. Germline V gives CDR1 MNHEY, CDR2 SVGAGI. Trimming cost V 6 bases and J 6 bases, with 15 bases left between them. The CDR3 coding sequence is TGTGCCAGCAGAAAATATGACAGTGTTAATTCACCCCTCCACTTT. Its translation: CASRKYDSVNSPLHF.